What follows describes a single T cell receptor beta chain. Its antigen is currently unknown. The table came from immunoSEQ multiplex PCR; TCRdb's copy has only in-frame clones and leaves some out. This sample has around 140,000 clones, with approximately 93% found just once. These data belong to a study of T cell responses to AZD1222 COVID-19 vaccine. General observations from the study: White British ancestry dominated among donors, who included more females, and clonal diversity was possibly underestimated. Sampling captured repertoires only after the peak T cell response.

The CDR3 runs to 15 residues. V was pared by 2 bases and J by 6 bases, with 7 bases of the junction left unmatched. Germline loops: CDR1 MDHEN, CDR2 SYDVKM. The input for sequencing was peripheral blood, taken after recovery from COVID-19. The rearrangement links TRBV28 to TRBJ1-5; 7 nucleotides align to TRBD1. The origin of this receptor is an adult who had recovered from COVID-19. This CDR3 is CASSLPTGPTQPQHF. The CDR3 DNA sequence: TGTGCCAGCAGTTTACCGACAGGGCCTACTCAGCCCCAGCATTTT.